This record looks at one TCR beta chain sequence and its context. Repertoires were generated with immunoSEQ multiplex PCR, while TCRdb's copy carries only in-frame clones and drops some. The sample has 550,000 to 850,000 clones; over 60% are singletons. The data are from a study of shared clonotypes between healthy human individuals. This CDR3 spans 14 amino acids. The V and J ends lost 4 bases and 4 bases respectively, with 14 bases between them. Looked up from germline, CDR1 is SGDLS and CDR2 is YYNGEE. All donors were Caucasian adults living in Nashville, Tennessee. The chain is built from TRBV9 and TRBJ2-5, with a weak D call TRBD1 (6 bases). The sequence came from a woman in her 30s in good health. The sample consisted of memory CD4+ T cells sorted from blood. Subset reported: CD45RA-negative fraction. DNA of the CDR3: TGTGCCAGCAGCCCACAGGGATCGCGAGAGACCCAGTACTTC. Encoded protein: CASSPQGSRETQYF.